These 24 T cell receptor beta chains were sequenced from one sample in a study of T cell clonality in common variable immunodeficiency. The assay was immunoSEQ multiplex PCR, and TCRdb's table has in-frame clones only and misses some. There are tens of thousands of clones in the sample, none observed a single time. Sequencing was carried out using peripheral blood mononuclear cells. These receptors came from a person aged 18 to 75 in good health.

This clone turned up a few times. A read error may account for a junction end that differs from germline. Read data end 3 residues before the CDR3 end; the end is taken from the germline J gene. Within the sample, other DNA sequences also encode this same CDR3. The rearrangement joins TRBV18 to TRBJ1-3; D is undetermined. Germline CDR1 reads KGHSH; CDR2 reads LQKENI. The CDR3 totals 14 residues. The sequenced part of the CDR3 DNA is TGTGCCACTAGCGCGGGTTCTGATGGAAACACA. Residues: CATSAGSDGNT. The whole CDR3 region reads CATSAGSDGNTIYF.

This clone was recorded many times. Read coverage stops 3 residues before the CDR3 terminus; the germline J gene supplies the remainder. This rearrangement joins TRBV7-2 to TRBJ2-3; D not resolved. The V end lost 0 bases, the J end lost 4 bases, and 11 bases lay between the germline ends. CDR3 length equals 15 residues. The germline V gene has CDR1 SGHTA and CDR2 FQGNSA. The covered CDR3 bases are TGTGCCAGCAGCTTAGCGCTAACAGTCGCAGATACG. This encodes CASSLALTVADT. Given in full, the CDR3 is CASSLALTVADTQYF.

This clone showed up many times. The read comes to an end 3 residues before the CDR3 does, leaving the germline J gene to fill in the end. The J gene is TRBJ2-2, the V gene TRBV5-6; no firm D call. The CDR3 length is 12 residues. Looked up from germline, CDR1 is SGHDT and CDR2 is YYEEEE. Trimming cost V 0 bases and J 6 bases, with 3 bases left between them. The CDR3 sequence: CASSLGPGELFF. The CDR3 DNA, read in part, is TGTGCCAGCAGCTTGGGGCCCGGGGAG.

Ten or more counts support this clone. The CDR3 goes on 3 residues after the read ends, and that part is filled in from the germline J gene. The rearrangement links TRBV20-1 to TRBJ2-4; 13 bases are a match to TRBD2. Looked up from germline, CDR1 is DFQATT and CDR2 is SNEGSKA (reference sequence). The CDR3 covers 12 residues. CDR3 DNA, as far as it was read: TGCAGTGCGCCGACTAGCGGGAGGACT. This codes for CSAPTSGRT. In full, the CDR3 is CSAPTSGRTQYF.

As for this clone: The read falls 3 residues short of the CDR3 end, and the missing part is taken from the germline J gene. The V gene is TRBV19, the J gene TRBJ2-2; possibly TRBD1 for D (6 bases). CDR1 and CDR2 (germline): LNHDA, SQIVND (reference sequence). This CDR3 contains 16 residues. The CDR3 is CASTQGWGYDNEKLFF. The CDR3 bases that were read are TGTGCCAGTACGCAGGGGTGGGGTTACGATAATGAAAAG.

This clone has a count of ten or more. The CDR3 end falls 3 residues outside the read, so it is completed with the germline J gene. The chain combines TRBV20-1 with TRBJ1-2; 8 positions agree with TRBD1. This CDR3 contains 15 residues. Germline V CDR1 and CDR2: DFQATT, SNEGSKA (reference sequence). CDR3 sequence: CSPQGGLMINYGYTF. CDR3 DNA (partial): TGCAGCCCACAGGGGGGGCTAATGATAAACTATGGC.

This clone was counted at least ten times. The CDR3 goes on 3 residues after the read ends, and that part is filled in from the germline J gene. V gene TRBV16 combines with J gene TRBJ1-1; D is uncertain. The V end lost 4 bases, the J end lost 3 bases, and 15 bases lay between the germline ends. This CDR3 is built from 15 residues. Looked up from germline, CDR1 is KGHSY and CDR2 is FQNENV. CDR3 region: CASSLTYRLDTEAFF. The sequenced CDR3 bases are TGTGCCAGCAGCCTAACCTACCGGTTGGACACTGAA.

This clone was seen ten or more times. The CDR3 end falls 3 residues outside the read, so it is completed with the germline J gene. V and J are TRBV5-6 and TRBJ2-1, with a tentative D call TRBD2 (7 bases). V was shortened by 4 bases and J by 9 bases, with 14 bases between the two germline ends. The germline V gene has CDR1 SGHDT and CDR2 YYEEEE. The CDR3 sequence is 13 residues long. The CDR3 here is CASSGGWGGEQFF. The covered CDR3 bases are TGTGCCAGCAGCGGGGGCTGGGGGGGTGAG.

This clone was observed at least ten times. With the read ending 3 residues before the CDR3 end, the germline J gene is used to fill in that end. This chain joins TRBV6-4 and TRBJ2-7; D is unclear. The germline gives CDR1 MRHNA, CDR2 SNTAGT. Between the trimmed V and J ends, which lost 3 bases and 2 bases, there was a span of 14 bases. The CDR3 length is 15 residues. The CDR3 reads CASSDQAEGTYEQYF. CDR3 DNA (partial): TGTGCCAGCAGTGATCAGGCAGAAGGAACCTACGAG.

This clone was seen at least ten times. The CDR3 sequence is CASSHTGVIGELFF. CDR3 DNA, as far as it was read: TGCGCCAGCAGCCATACAGGGGTTATCGGGGAG. The chain employs TRBV4-1 and TRBJ2-2; 7 bases agree with TRBD1. The DNA ends 3 residues before the CDR3 does, and the rest of the CDR3 is filled in from the germline J gene. V lost 3 bases, J lost 7 bases, and 5 bases stayed unmatched. The CDR3 is made up of 14 amino acids. Germline CDR1 and CDR2: MGHRA and YSYEKL.

This clone appeared many times. The DNA ends 3 residues before the CDR3 does, and the rest of the CDR3 is filled in from the germline J gene. The rearrangement links TRBV2 to TRBJ2-6; D unresolved. V was cut by 5 bases and J by 4 bases, with 12 bases left in between. Germline values: CDR1 SNHLY, CDR2 FYNNEI. The CDR3 is 15 amino acids. The CDR3: CASSLTPTGANVLTF. The CDR3 DNA, read in part, is TGTGCCAGCAGTCTGACTCCAACCGGGGCCAACGTC.

Concerning this clone: A single base separates this from a much larger clone, so it may be a read error. From the germline J gene comes the end of the CDR3, since the read stops 3 residues before it. J is TRBJ2-3 and V is TRBV30; 7 positions match TRBD1. The CDR3 extends over 17 amino acids. Germline-derived CDR1 and CDR2 are GTSNPN and SVGIG (reference sequence). The CDR3 DNA, read in part, is TGTGCCTGGAGTGTATCGACAGGGCGCCTGTCGGGTCAGCCG. This gives the protein CAWSVSTGRLSGQP. The full CDR3 protein is CAWSVSTGRLSGQPQYF.

This clone was counted at least ten times. The CDR3 goes on 3 residues after the read ends, and that part is filled in from the germline J gene. This chain joins TRBV20-1 and TRBJ2-1; 9 nucleotides match TRBD2. V lost 4 bases and J lost 2; bases outside the gene matches: 6. The CDR3 consists of 15 residues. Germline V CDR1 and CDR2: DFQATT, SNEGSKA (reference sequence). The CDR3 spells CSANRAGGPYNEQFF. Partial CDR3 DNA: TGCAGTGCTAATCGAGCGGGAGGTCCCTACAATGAG.

This clone was seen at least ten times. The sequence runs out 3 residues before the end of the CDR3; the remainder is reconstructed from the germline J gene. The gene calls are TRBV20-1 and TRBJ2-5, with TRBD2 identical over 10 bases. Germline CDR1 reads DFQATT; CDR2 reads SNEGSKA (reference sequence). Trimming took 1 base from V and 1 from J; bases not matched to a gene: 3. This CDR3 has 15 residues. CDR3 protein: CSARALAGAQETQYF. Partial CDR3 DNA: TGCAGTGCTAGAGCGCTAGCGGGAGCCCAAGAGACC.

With regard to this clone: The read gets to within 3 residues of the CDR3 end, and the germline J gene fills in the rest. The chain combines TRBV30 with TRBJ1-2; maybe TRBD1 (5 bases). Germline CDR1 and CDR2: GTSNPN and SVGIG (reference sequence). The CDR3 loop spans 11 amino acids. CDR3 DNA, as far as it was read: TGTGCCTGGGGCTGGGGCCACGAC. Residues: CAWGWGHD. The whole CDR3 protein is CAWGWGHDYTF.

This clone was counted many times. CDR3: CASSDGERGPKNIQYF. The covered CDR3 bases are TGTGCCAGTAGTGACGGAGAGCGGGGGCCCAAAAACATT. The V call is TRBV19, the J call TRBJ2-4; 8 nucleotides align to TRBD2. Read data end 3 residues before the CDR3 end; the end is taken from the germline J gene. Germline CDR1 and CDR2: LNHDA and SQIVND (reference sequence). The CDR3 extends over 16 amino acids. V lost 5 bases to trimming and J lost 2 bases; unmatched junction nucleotides: 8.

This clone was counted many times. The DNA ends 3 residues before the CDR3 does, and the rest of the CDR3 is filled in from the germline J gene. The chain has TRBV30 and TRBJ2-1, with TRBD2 identical over 14 bases. Germline values: CDR1 GTSNPN, CDR2 SVGIG (reference sequence). The junction had 8 bases not matched to a gene; V was cut back by 5 bases and J by 8 bases. The CDR3 spans 15 residues. CDR3 in amino acids: CAWALTSGRAHEQFF. The sequenced CDR3 bases are TGTGCCTGGGCCCTGACTAGCGGGAGGGCCCATGAG.

This clone was seen many times. The read terminates 3 residues before the CDR3 end, so the remaining end is supplied by the germline J gene. V gene TRBV20-1 combines with J gene TRBJ2-1, with 7 bases fitting TRBD2. This CDR3 has 16 residues. V lost 0 bases, J lost 0 bases, and 5 bases stayed unmatched. Germline assignment: CDR1 DFQATT and CDR2 SNEGSKA (reference sequence). The CDR3 bases that were read are TGCAGTGCTAGAGAAGTAGCGGGCCACTCCTACAATGAG. It yields the protein CSAREVAGHSYNE. The whole CDR3 sequence is CSAREVAGHSYNEQFF.

This clone was found many times. The sequence runs out 3 residues before the end of the CDR3; the remainder is reconstructed from the germline J gene. The V gene is TRBV19, the J gene TRBJ2-1, with TRBD2 matching over 9 bases. CDR1 is LNHDA, CDR2 SQIVND, per germline (reference sequence). V lost 6 bases, J lost 7 bases, and 10 bases stayed unmatched. The CDR3 totals 15 residues. This CDR3 reads CASSPSGTVGNEQFF. The covered CDR3 bases are TGTGCCAGTAGCCCTAGCGGGACCGTTGGGAATGAG.

This clone was seen repeatedly, ten times or more. The read ends 3 residues before the CDR3 terminus; that terminus is restored from the germline J gene. V and J are TRBV5-6 and TRBJ2-7, with TRBD1 matching over 11 bases. The length of the CDR3 is 14 residues. CDR1 and CDR2 from the germline V gene are SGHDT and YYEEEE. Trimming took 6 bases from V and 5 from J; bases not matched to a gene: 7. CDR3 DNA, as far as it was read: TGTGCCAGCACCTTTCGGACAGGGGGCCACGAG. The encoded protein is CASTFRTGGHE. The whole CDR3 protein reads CASTFRTGGHEQYF. Drawing the rest from reference TRBV5-6 and TRBJ2-7, the complete variable domain is DAGVTQSPTHLIKTRGQQVTLRCSPKSGHDTVSWYQQALGQGPQFIFQYYEEEERQRGNFPDRFSGHQFPNYSSELNVNALLLGDSALYLCASTFRTGGHEQYFGPGTRLTVT.

In its sample, this clone was seen a few times. The read halts 3 residues ahead of the CDR3 end, with the missing end drawn from the germline J gene. The chain joins TRBV11-2 to TRBJ1-1, with 8 bases matching TRBD1. CDR1 and CDR2 from the germline V gene are SGHAT and FQNNGV. The CDR3 covers 15 residues. Trimming took 0 bases from V and 6 from J; bases not matched to a gene: 6. The CDR3 is CASSLDLVTGAEAFF. The part of the CDR3 DNA that was read is TGTGCCAGCAGCTTAGATCTCGTGACAGGGGCTGAA.

This clone was detected many times. The read falls 3 residues short of the CDR3 end, and the missing part is taken from the germline J gene. The rearrangement links TRBV29-1 to TRBJ1-2, with 9 bases aligning to TRBD1. Losses at the gene ends were 6 bases for V and 3 bases for J; bases not matched to a gene: 5. In germline, CDR1 is SQVTM, CDR2 ANQGSEA. This CDR3 spans 13 amino acids. CDR3 bases read: TGCAGCGTCGGGGACAGGGAGTACTATGGC. Its protein product is CSVGDREYYG. The CDR3 in its entirety is CSVGDREYYGYTF.

This clone was seen many times. CDR3 DNA (partial): TGTGCCTGGAGGCGTTCGACCGGGACAGGGCGTTACGAG. This codes for CAWRRSTGTGRYE. The CDR3 as a whole reads CAWRRSTGTGRYEQYF. V gene TRBV30 combines with J gene TRBJ2-7, with TRBD1 identical over 9 bases. The missing CDR3 end, 3 residues past where the read stops, is filled in from the germline J gene. The CDR3 runs to 16 residues. With V trimmed by 3 bases and J by 4 bases, 13 bases remained unmatched. CDR1 and CDR2 (germline): GTSNPN, SVGIG (reference sequence).

This clone was detected many times. Read coverage stops 3 residues before the CDR3 terminus; the germline J gene supplies the remainder. The chain joins TRBV5-6 to TRBJ2-3; a weak D match, TRBD2 (5 bases). Germline V gene data show CDR1 as SGHDT and CDR2 as YYEEEE. This CDR3 has 13 amino acids. Between the trimmed V and J ends, which lost 4 bases and 8 bases, there was a span of 14 bases. CDR3 loop: CASSLPTSGTQYF. The CDR3 bases that were read are TGTGCCAGCAGCCTCCCGACCAGCGGTACG.